This TCR beta chain was identified in a study of memory CD4+ T cells and cytomegalovirus serostatus. Study-wide background: Healthy Belgian adult donors included nine or ten CMV-positive and approximately 25 CMV-negative people. General study findings and limits: Of more than 150 reported CMV TCRbeta sequences, some 70 were found in memory CD4+ repertoires.

Single viable CD3+CD4+CD8-CD45RO+ cells were sorted as the memory CD4+ T cells. After thawing, CD4+ T cells were positively selected. This CDR3 spans 14 amino acids. Germline values: CDR1 SGHVS, CDR2 FNYEAQ. V was trimmed by 1 base and J by 0 bases, leaving 5 bases between them. Regarding this clone: Its antigen is as yet unknown.

Only in-frame clones appear in the TCRdb table, and some are missing; sequencing was by immunoSEQ multiplex PCR. The sample carries around 57,000 clones, around 80% recorded once. Sequencing was carried out using memory CD4+ T cells from blood. This receptor was identified in an adult in good health and CMV-seronegative. Some clones in this sample may be carry-over from other donors' samples. The J gene is TRBJ2-3, the V gene TRBV7-6; TRBD2 might be the D (5 bases). CDR3 in DNA: TGTGCCAGCAGCTTAGGGACTAGCACAGATACGCAGTATTTT. Protein: CASSLGTSTDTQYF.